The clone carrying this TCR beta chain was picked up a small number of times. The assay was immunoSEQ multiplex PCR, and TCRdb's table has in-frame clones only and misses some. The data hold about 150,000 clones, with 85% observed a single time. V was trimmed by 6 bases and J by 0 bases, leaving 12 bases between them. CDR1 LNHDA and CDR2 SQIVND come from the germline V gene (reference sequence). This CDR3 is 14 amino acids long. The source of the sample is a study of blood T cell repertoires in COVID-19. This chain uses TRBV19 with TRBJ2-7; a weak D match, TRBD2 (5 bases). The receptor comes from a woman in her thirties or forties who had recovered from COVID-19. The sample was PBMCs or T cells enriched from blood (not recorded which). DNA for the CDR3: TGTGCCAGTAGCCCTTTCGGACTCTCCTACGAGCAGTACTTC. Translated, it gives CASSPFGLSYEQYF.